This T cell receptor (beta chain) was identified in a study of blood T cell repertoires in COVID-19. Overall study: In each case, the material was cDNA or gDNA derived from T cells, B-cell-depleted T cells, or PBMCs.

Authors' analysis steps: The authors estimated nucleated cell counts from reference gene primer amplification. Some clones are missing from TCRdb's copy, which holds only in-frame ones; the method was immunoSEQ multiplex PCR. V and J calls and clone size are those listed in that table; D and trimming were worked out from the DNA. In the table there are 250,000 to 350,000 clones, about 91% of which are singletons. The V gene lost 0 bases and the J gene lost 5 bases, with 11 bases spanning the gap. The CDR3 is made up of 14 amino acids. Germline V gene lookup returns CDR1 LGHDT and CDR2 YNNKEL (reference sequence).

The sequence was obtained from a woman aged 55 to 70 with acute or convalescent COVID-19. Sequenced: peripheral blood. This chain joins TRBV3-1 (or the pseudogene TRBV3-2) and TRBJ2-7; TRBD1 is a possible D gene (5 bases). CDR3 DNA sequence: TGTGCCAGCAGCCAAGAATACAGGTTCGACGAGCAGTACTTC. Translation: CASSQEYRFDEQYF.